These T cell receptor beta chains were read from a single sample in a study of T cell changes during pregnancy in multiple sclerosis. Sequenced by immunoSEQ multiplex PCR; TCRdb stores in-frame clones only, minus some. This sample carries around 60,000 clones, 93% of them seen once, and the ten largest clones take approximately 1.8%. The sample consisted of peripheral blood, taken after pregnancy. Receptor source: a female donor with multiple sclerosis, enrolled in a pregnancy study. Each CDR3 is given with its conserved first and last residue. The order of the fields is V gene, D gene, J gene, clone size, CDR3 protein, CDR3 DNA. A D gene is named only where the DNA matches it firmly. A clone size is listed for some rows: how often the clone was seen (once, few, many), or a class if it is expanded.

>TRBV25-1|TRBD1|TRBJ2-7|-
CASSIGTGGKYEQYF
TGTGCCAGCAGCATAGGGACAGGGGGCAAGTACGAGCAGTACTTC
>TRBV2|-|TRBJ1-1|-
CASSVPGWLNTEAFF
TGTGCCAGCAGTGTCCCGGGTTGGTTGAACACTGAAGCTTTCTTT
>TRBV5-1|-|TRBJ2-7|once
CASSLGQPAYEQYF
TGCGCCAGCAGCTTGGGACAGCCAGCCTACGAGCAGTACTTC
>TRBV6-4|TRBD2|TRBJ2-1|-
CASRPEGLAGGIGEQFF
TGTGCCAGCAGACCCGAGGGACTAGCGGGAGGTATAGGTGAGCAGTTCTTC
>TRBV2|-|TRBJ1-2|-
CASSVHRVNYGYTF
TGTGCCAGCAGTGTTCACAGGGTAAACTATGGCTACACCTTC
>TRBV14|-|TRBJ2-7|-
CASSQVGGRNEQYF
TGTGCCAGCAGCCAAGTAGGGGGACGAAACGAGCAGTACTTC
>TRBV5-6|-|TRBJ2-7|-
CASSLGGRNYEQYF
TGTGCCAGCAGCTTGGGCGGGCGGAACTACGAGCAGTACTTC
>TRBV7-9|-|TRBJ1-5|-
CASSAGGPGQPQHF
TGTGCCAGCAGCGCCGGGGGGCCCGGGCAGCCCCAGCATTTT
>TRBV7-6|-|TRBJ1-3|-
CASSFRSGGRGNTIYF
TGTGCCAGCAGCTTCCGATCAGGAGGACGTGGAAACACCATATATTTT
>TRBV29-1|TRBD1|TRBJ2-7|-
CSVPGTGAYEQYF
TGCAGCGTCCCCGGGACAGGGGCCTACGAGCAGTACTTC
>TRBV5-1|-|TRBJ2-7|-
CASSNAPWKGDYEQYF
TGCGCCAGCAGCAACGCCCCGTGGAAGGGAGACTACGAGCAGTACTTC
>TRBV7-2|TRBD2|TRBJ2-1|-
CASSTEGLAGVYNEQFF
TGTGCCAGCAGCACCGAGGGACTAGCGGGCGTATACAATGAGCAGTTCTTC
>TRBV9|-|TRBJ2-1|-
CASSPRRAGFSYNEQFF
TGTGCCAGCAGCCCTCGAAGGGCGGGTTTCTCCTACAATGAGCAGTTCTTC
>TRBV7-9|-|TRBJ2-2|-
CASSRGSQGQVTGELFF
TGTGCCAGCAGCCGTGGGTCCCAGGGGCAGGTCACCGGGGAGCTGTTTTTT
>TRBV12-5|TRBD1|TRBJ2-5|-
CASGSAGTGRETQYF
TGTGCTAGTGGTTCGGCCGGGACAGGGAGAGAGACCCAGTACTTC
>TRBV7-2|TRBD1|TRBJ1-2|-
CASSSTGQGDNYGYTF
TGTGCCAGCAGCTCCACGGGACAGGGGGATAACTATGGCTACACCTTC
>TRBV7-9|-|TRBJ1-1|-
CASSLTENTEAFF
TGTGCCAGCAGCCTGACAGAGAACACTGAAGCTTTCTTT
>TRBV7-9|TRBD1|TRBJ2-6|-
CASRPGQGNVLTF
TGTGCCAGCAGACCGGGACAGGGCAACGTCCTGACTTTC
>TRBV2|TRBD2|TRBJ2-7|-
CASSDGASGSHEQYF
TGTGCCAGCAGTGATGGTGCTAGCGGGAGCCACGAGCAGTACTTC
>TRBV7-9|TRBD2|TRBJ2-7|-
CASSSPGTSEQYF
TGTGCCAGCAGCTCCCCCGGGACTAGCGAGCAGTACTTC
>TRBV19|-|TRBJ1-4|-
CASTIDATNEKLFF
TGTGCCAGTACTATAGACGCAACTAATGAAAAACTGTTTTTT
>TRBV7-6|-|TRBJ2-3|-
CATVGATQYF
TGTGCCACAGTTGGGGCTACGCAGTATTTT
>TRBV4-3|TRBD2|TRBJ2-7|-
CASSPARDYSYEQYF
TGCGCCAGCAGCCCAGCGAGGGACTACTCCTACGAGCAGTACTTC
>TRBV9|TRBD1|TRBJ2-3|-
CASSNGQGTGTDTQYF
TGTGCCAGCAGCAATGGACAGGGCACGGGCACAGATACGCAGTATTTT
>TRBV19|TRBD2|TRBJ2-1|-
CASSLGGVQNEQFF
TGTGCCAGTAGTCTCGGGGGGGTCCAGAATGAGCAGTTCTTC
>TRBV7-9|-|TRBJ1-4|-
CASSFARQLNEKLFF
TGTGCCAGCAGCTTCGCGCGGCAGTTGAATGAAAAACTGTTTTTT
>TRBV27|TRBD2|TRBJ2-1|-
CASRPASGSYNEQFF
TGTGCCAGCAGACCCGCTAGCGGCTCCTACAATGAGCAGTTCTTC
>TRBV15|TRBD2|TRBJ2-3|-
CATSRELAGVTQYF
TGTGCCACCAGCAGAGAACTAGCGGGAGTTACGCAGTATTTT
>TRBV6-6|-|TRBJ2-5|-
CASSYGAAQETQYF
TGTGCCAGCAGTTACGGGGCAGCTCAAGAGACCCAGTACTTC
>TRBV13|-|TRBJ1-1|-
CASSFPGGTEAFF
TGTGCCAGCAGCTTCCCGGGAGGGACTGAAGCTTTCTTT